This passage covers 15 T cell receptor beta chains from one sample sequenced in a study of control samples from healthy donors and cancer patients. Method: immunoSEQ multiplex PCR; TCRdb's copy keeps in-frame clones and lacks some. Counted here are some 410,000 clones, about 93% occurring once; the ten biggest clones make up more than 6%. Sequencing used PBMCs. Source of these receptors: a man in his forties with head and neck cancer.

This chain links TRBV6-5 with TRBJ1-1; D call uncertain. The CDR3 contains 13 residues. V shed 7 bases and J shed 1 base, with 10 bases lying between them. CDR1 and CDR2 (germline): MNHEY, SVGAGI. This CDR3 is CASTETENTEAFF. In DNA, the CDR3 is TGTGCCAGCACCGAGACGGAGAACACTGAAGCTTTCTTT.

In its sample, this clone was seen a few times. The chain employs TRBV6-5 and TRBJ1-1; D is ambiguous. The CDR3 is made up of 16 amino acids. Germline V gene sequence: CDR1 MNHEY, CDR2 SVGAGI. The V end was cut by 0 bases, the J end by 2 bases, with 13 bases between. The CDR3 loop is CASSYSWWVGNTEAFF. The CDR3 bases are TGTGCCAGCAGTTACTCATGGTGGGTGGGCAACACTGAAGCTTTCTTT.

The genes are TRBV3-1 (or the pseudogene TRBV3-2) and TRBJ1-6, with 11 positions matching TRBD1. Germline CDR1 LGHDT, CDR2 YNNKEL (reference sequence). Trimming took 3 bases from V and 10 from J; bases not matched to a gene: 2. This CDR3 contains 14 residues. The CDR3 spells CASSQGQGVSPLHF. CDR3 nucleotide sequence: TGTGCCAGCAGCCAGGGACAGGGGGTCTCACCCCTCCACTTT.

CDR3 in DNA: TGTGCCAGCGGAAGGGGTAGCTCCTATAATTCACCCCTCCACTTT. As protein: CASGRGSSYNSPLHF. This sequence joins TRBV3-1 (or the pseudogene TRBV3-2) and TRBJ1-6; tentatively, D is TRBD1 (5 bases). Looked up from germline, CDR1 is LGHDT and CDR2 is YNNKEL (reference sequence). The CDR3 is 15 amino acids. V was shortened by 8 bases and J by 0 bases, with 11 bases between the two germline ends.

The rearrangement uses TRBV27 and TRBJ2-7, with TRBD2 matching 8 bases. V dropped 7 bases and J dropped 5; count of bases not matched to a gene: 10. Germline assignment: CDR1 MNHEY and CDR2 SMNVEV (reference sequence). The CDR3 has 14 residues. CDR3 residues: CASTVAGPEDEQYF. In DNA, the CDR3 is TGTGCCAGCACCGTAGCGGGACCCGAGGACGAGCAGTACTTC.

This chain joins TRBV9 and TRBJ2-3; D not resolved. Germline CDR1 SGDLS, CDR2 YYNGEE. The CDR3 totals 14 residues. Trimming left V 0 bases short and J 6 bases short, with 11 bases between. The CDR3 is CASSVDWVRDTQYF. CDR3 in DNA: TGTGCCAGCAGCGTAGATTGGGTTCGGGATACGCAGTATTTT.

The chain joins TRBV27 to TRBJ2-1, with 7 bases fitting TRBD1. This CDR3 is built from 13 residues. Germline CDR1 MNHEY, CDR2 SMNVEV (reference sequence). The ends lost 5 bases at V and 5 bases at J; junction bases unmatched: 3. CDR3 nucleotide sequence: TGTGCCAGCAGTGGGCAGGGGGACAATGAGCAGTTCTTC. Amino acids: CASSGQGDNEQFF.

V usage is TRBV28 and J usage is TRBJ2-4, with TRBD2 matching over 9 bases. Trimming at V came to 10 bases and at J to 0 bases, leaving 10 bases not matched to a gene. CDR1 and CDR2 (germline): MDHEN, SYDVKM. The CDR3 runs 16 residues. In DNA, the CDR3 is TGTGCCACATATAGCGGGGGTCTTCTAGCCAAAAACATTCAGTACTTC. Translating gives CATYSGGLLAKNIQYF. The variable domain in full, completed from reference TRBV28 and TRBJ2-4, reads DVKVTQSSRYLVKRTGEKVFLECVQDMDHENMFWYRQDPGLGLRLIYFSYDVKMKEKGDIPEGYSVSREKKERFSLILESASTNQTSMYLCATYSGGLLAKNIQYFGAGTRLSVL.

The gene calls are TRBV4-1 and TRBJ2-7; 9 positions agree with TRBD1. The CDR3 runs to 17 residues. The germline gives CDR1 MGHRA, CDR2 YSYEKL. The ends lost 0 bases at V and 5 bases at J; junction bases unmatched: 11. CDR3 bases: TGCGCCAGCAGCCAAGATGGAGCTGGGACAGGGTACAACGAGCAGTACTTC. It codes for CASSQDGAGTGYNEQYF.

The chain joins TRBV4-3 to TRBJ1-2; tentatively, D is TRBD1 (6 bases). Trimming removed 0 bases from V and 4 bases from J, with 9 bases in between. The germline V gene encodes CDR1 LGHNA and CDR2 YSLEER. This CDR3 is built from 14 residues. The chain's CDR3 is CASSQDGQSYGYTF. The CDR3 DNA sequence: TGCGCCAGCAGCCAAGATGGACAGTCCTATGGCTACACCTTC.

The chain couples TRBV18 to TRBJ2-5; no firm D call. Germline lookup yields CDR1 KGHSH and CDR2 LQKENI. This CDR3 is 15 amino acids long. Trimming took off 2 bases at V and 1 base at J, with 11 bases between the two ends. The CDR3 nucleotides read TGTGCCAGCTCACCAGGGTTTGGCAGCCAAGAGACCCAGTACTTC. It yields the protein CASSPGFGSQETQYF. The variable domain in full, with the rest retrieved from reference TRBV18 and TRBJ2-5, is NAGVMQNPRHLVRRRGQEARLRCSPMKGHSHVYWYRQLPEEGLKFMVYLQKENIIDESGMPKERFSAEFPKEGPSILRIQQVVRGDSAAYFCASSPGFGSQETQYFGPGTRLLVL.

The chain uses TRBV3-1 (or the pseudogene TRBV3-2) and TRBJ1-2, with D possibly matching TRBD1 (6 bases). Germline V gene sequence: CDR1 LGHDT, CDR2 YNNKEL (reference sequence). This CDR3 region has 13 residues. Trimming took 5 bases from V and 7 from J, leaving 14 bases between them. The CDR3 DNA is TGTGCCAGCAGCTACCCGGGGGCAGGTGGCTACACCTTC. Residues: CASSYPGAGGYTF.

The CDR3 protein is CASSLTGPGEKLFF. The CDR3 DNA sequence: TGTGCCAGCAGCTTGACAGGGCCGGGGGAAAAACTGTTTTTT. The V call is TRBV6-6, the J call TRBJ1-4; 7 bases agree with TRBD1. CDR1 and CDR2 from the germline V gene are MNHNY and SVGAGI (reference sequence). Germline trimming cut 6 bases from V and 8 bases from J; bases unmatched to any gene: 9. The CDR3 loop spans 14 amino acids.

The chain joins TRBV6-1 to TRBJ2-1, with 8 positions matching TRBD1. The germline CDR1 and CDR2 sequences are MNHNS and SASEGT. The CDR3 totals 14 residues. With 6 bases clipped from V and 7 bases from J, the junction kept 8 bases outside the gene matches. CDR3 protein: CASSRDRRANEQFF. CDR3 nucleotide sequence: TGTGCCAGCAGCCGGGACAGGCGCGCGAATGAGCAGTTCTTC.

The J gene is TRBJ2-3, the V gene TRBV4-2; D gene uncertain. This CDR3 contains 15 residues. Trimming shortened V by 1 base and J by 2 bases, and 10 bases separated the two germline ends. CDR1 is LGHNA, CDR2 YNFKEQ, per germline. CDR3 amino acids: CASSQVLRYTDTQYF. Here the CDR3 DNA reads TGTGCCAGCAGCCAAGTATTGCGGTACACAGATACGCAGTATTTT.